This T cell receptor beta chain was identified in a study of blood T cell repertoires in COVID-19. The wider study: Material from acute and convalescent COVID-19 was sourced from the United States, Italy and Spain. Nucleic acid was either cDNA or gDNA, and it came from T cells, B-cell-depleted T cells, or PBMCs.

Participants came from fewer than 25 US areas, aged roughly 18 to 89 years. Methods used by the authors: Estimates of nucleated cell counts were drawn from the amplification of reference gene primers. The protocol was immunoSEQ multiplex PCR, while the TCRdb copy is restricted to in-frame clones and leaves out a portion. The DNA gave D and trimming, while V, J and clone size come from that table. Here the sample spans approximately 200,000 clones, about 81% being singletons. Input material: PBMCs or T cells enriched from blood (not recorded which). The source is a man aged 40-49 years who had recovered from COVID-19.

This chain's CDR3 is CAIGRTGRSYEQYF. The CDR3 bases are TGTGCCATCGGTCGGACAGGGCGCTCCTACGAGCAGTACTTC. The chain combines TRBV10-3 with TRBJ2-7; 8 bases agree with TRBD1. From germline, CDR1 is ENHRY and CDR2 SYGVKD. The CDR3 is made up of 14 amino acids. Trimming at V came to 8 bases and at J to 0 bases, leaving 6 bases not matched to a gene.